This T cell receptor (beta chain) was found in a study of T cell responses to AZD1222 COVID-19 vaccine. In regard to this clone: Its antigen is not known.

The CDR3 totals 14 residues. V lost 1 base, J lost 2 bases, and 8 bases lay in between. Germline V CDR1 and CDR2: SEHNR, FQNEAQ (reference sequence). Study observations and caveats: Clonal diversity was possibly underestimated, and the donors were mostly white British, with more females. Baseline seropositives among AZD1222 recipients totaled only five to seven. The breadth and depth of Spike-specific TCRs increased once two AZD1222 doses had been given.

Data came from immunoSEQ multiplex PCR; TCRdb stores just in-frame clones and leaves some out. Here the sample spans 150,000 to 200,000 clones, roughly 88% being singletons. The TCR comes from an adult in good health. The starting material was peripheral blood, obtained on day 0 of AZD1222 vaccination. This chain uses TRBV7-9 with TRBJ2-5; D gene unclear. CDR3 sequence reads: CASSLEGRQETQYF. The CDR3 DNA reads TGTGCCAGCAGCTTAGAGGGCAGACAAGAGACCCAGTACTTC.